The rows below give T cell receptor beta chains drawn from one sample of a study of cytomegalovirus exposure and HLA in healthy donors. The table came from immunoSEQ multiplex PCR; TCRdb's copy has only in-frame clones and leaves some out. The sample consists of over 150,000 clones, 68% of them appearing once. Material for sequencing was PBMCs. The receptors were sampled from a middle-aged woman in good health and CMV-seropositive. The CDR3 runs from the conserved cysteine through the conserved F or W.

v_call	j_call	cdr3_aa
TRBV6-6	TRBJ1-1	CASSSGTGNPEAFF
TRBV28	TRBJ2-2	CASSSVTAGELFF
TRBV11-2	TRBJ2-1	CASSLELAVSNEQFF
TRBV27	TRBJ1-1	CASSSGQGDTEAFF
TRBV2	TRBJ2-4	CASRRRDSKNIQYF
TRBV4-3	TRBJ1-2	CASSQDLTDYGYTF
TRBV27	TRBJ1-5	CASSLGTENQPQHF
TRBV4-1	TRBJ1-3	CASSQAPRGSGNTIYF
TRBV7-3	TRBJ2-3	CASSLGGGSDTQYF
TRBV5-1	TRBJ2-1	CASSLWGGRDNEQFF
TRBV27	TRBJ2-7	CASSFLDRSSYEQYF
TRBV28	TRBJ1-1	CASSFVGLRGTEAFF
TRBV7-9	TRBJ1-2	CASRQGNGYGYTF
TRBV4-2	TRBJ2-1	CASSQDGTGGSYNEQFF
TRBV5-6	TRBJ1-3	CASSIRGTGNTIYF
TRBV6-6	TRBJ2-7	CASSYEGAPSYEQYF
TRBV9	TRBJ2-5	CASSVVSSPETQYF
TRBV7-2	TRBJ2-7	CASSLDQSYEQYF
TRBV21-1	TRBJ1-5	CASGFSSQGGKGQPQHF
TRBV7-9	TRBJ1-1	CASTSEILWNTEAFF
TRBV18	TRBJ2-1	CASSPLAGNDEQFF
TRBV6-4	-	CASSGEDREQYF
TRBV11-2	TRBJ1-2	CASSLRTGSFNYGYTF
TRBV5-5	TRBJ2-7	CASSPRDYNYEQYF
TRBV6-1	TRBJ2-5	CASMRTSGHQETQYF
TRBV28	TRBJ2-2	CASSLAGGMSGELFF
TRBV5-5	TRBJ1-6	CASSLQGQVISPLHF
TRBV28	TRBJ1-1	CASERRADTEAFF
TRBV5-1	TRBJ1-1	CASSLVEGGTEAFF